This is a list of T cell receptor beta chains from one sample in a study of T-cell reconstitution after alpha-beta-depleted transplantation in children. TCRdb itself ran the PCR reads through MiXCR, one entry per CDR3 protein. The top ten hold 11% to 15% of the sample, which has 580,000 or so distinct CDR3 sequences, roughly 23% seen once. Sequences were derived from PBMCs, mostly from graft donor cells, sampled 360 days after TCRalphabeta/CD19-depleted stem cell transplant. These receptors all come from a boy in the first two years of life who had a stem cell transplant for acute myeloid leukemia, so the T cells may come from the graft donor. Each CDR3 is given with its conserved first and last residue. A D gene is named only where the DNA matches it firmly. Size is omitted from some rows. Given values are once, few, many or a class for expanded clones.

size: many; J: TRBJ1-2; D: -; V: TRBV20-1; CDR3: CSATPTGQDGYTF; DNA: TGCAGTGCTACCCCCACAGGGCAGGATGGCTACACCTTC
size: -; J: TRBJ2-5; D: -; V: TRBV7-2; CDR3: CASSFLMGPPEGTQYF; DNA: TGTGCCAGCAGCTTTCTGATGGGACCCCCCGAAGGGACCCAGTACTTC
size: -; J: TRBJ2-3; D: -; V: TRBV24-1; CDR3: CATSHRGLSTDTQYF; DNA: TGTGCCACCAGCCACCGGGGACTCAGCACAGATACGCAGTATTTT
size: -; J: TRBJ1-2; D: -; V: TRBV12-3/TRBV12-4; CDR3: CASSQDWGGDYGYTF; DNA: TGTGCCAGCAGTCAAGACTGGGGAGGGGACTATGGCTACACCTTC
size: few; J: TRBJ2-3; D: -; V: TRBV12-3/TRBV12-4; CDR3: CASSPPAAEMDTQYF; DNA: TGTGCCAGCAGTCCCCCCGCGGCCGAAATGGATACGCAGTATTTT
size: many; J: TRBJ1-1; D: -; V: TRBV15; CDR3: CATSSHSPMNTEAFF; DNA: TGTGCCACCTCGAGCCACAGCCCCATGAACACTGAAGCTTTCTTT
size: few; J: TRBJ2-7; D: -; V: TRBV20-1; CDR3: CSARLTAYEQYF; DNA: TGCAGTGCTAGACTGACAGCCTACGAGCAGTACTTC
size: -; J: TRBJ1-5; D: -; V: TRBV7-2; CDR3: CASSLEGLGNQPQHF; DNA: TGTGCCAGCAGCTTAGAGGGGCTTGGCAATCAGCCCCAGCATTTT
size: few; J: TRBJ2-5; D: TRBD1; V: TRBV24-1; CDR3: CAVNRGYMETQYF; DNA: TGTGCCGTGAACAGGGGGTACATGGAGACCCAGTACTTC
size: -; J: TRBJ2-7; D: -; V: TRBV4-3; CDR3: CASSQGRAYEQYF; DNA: TGCGCCAGCAGCCAAGGCAGAGCATACGAGCAGTACTTC
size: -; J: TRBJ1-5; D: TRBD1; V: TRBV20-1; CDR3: CSASSGQVNQPQHF; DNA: TGCAGTGCTAGCTCGGGACAGGTCAATCAGCCCCAGCATTTT
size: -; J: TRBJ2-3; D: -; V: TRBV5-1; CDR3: CASSLVGGTSTDTQYF; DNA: TGCGCCAGCAGCTTGGTCGGAGGGACTAGCACAGATACGCAGTATTTT
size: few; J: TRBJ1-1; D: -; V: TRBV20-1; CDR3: CSARGAGTEAFF; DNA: TGCAGTGCCCGGGGGGCGGGCACTGAAGCTTTCTTT
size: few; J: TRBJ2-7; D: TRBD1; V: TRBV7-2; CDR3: CASSLGQPSYEQYF; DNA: TGTGCCAGCAGCCTGGGACAGCCCTCCTACGAGCAGTACTTC
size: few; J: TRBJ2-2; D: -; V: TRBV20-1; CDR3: CSARDGGSSGELFF; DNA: TGCAGTGCTAGAGATGGGGGGTCGTCCGGGGAGCTGTTTTTT
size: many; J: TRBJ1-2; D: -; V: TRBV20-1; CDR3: CSARTSRAVTF; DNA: TGCAGTGCTAGAACCTCCAGGGCCGTCACCTTC
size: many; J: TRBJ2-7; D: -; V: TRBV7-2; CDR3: CASSESREYEQYF; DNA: TGTGCCAGCAGCGAGTCAAGGGAATACGAGCAGTACTTC
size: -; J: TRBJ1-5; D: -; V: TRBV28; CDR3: CASSFTQGRDQPQHF; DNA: TGTGCCAGCAGTTTTACACAGGGACGAGATCAGCCCCAGCATTTT
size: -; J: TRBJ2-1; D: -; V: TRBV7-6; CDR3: CASSLVVEDEQFF; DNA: TGTGCCAGCAGCTTAGTGGTAGAGGATGAGCAGTTCTTC
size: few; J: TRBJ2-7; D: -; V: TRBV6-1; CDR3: CASRLDRSYEQYF; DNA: TGTGCCAGCAGGTTGGACCGATCCTACGAGCAGTACTTC
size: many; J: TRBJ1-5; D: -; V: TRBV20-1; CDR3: CSARVGDQPQHF; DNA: TGCAGTGCTAGAGTGGGCGATCAGCCCCAGCATTTT
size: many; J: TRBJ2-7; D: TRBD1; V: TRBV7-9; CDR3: CASSSGTAVGDEQYF; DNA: TGTGCCAGCAGCTCGGGGACAGCGGTGGGGGACGAGCAGTACTTC
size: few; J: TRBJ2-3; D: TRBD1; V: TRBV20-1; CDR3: CSARPRGSTDTQYF; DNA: TGCAGTGCCCGTCCCAGGGGGAGCACAGATACGCAGTATTTT
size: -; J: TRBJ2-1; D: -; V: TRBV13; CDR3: CASSFNDYNEQFF; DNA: TGTGCCAGCAGCTTTAACGACTACAATGAGCAGTTCTTC
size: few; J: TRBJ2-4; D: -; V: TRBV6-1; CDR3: CASGLRAGVIQYF; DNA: TGTGCCAGCGGACTCAGGGCAGGGGTCATTCAGTACTTC
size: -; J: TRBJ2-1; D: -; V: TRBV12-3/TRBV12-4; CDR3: CASSSPGDWEQFF; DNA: TGTGCCAGCAGTTCCCCGGGGGACTGGGAGCAGTTCTTC
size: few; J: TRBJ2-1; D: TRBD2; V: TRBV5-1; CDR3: CASSTTSWANEQFF; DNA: TGCGCCAGCAGCACGACTAGCTGGGCCAATGAGCAGTTCTTC
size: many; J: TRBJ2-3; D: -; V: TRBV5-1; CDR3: CASTLTGSSTDTQYF; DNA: TGCGCCAGCACCTTGACCGGGAGTAGCACAGATACGCAGTATTTT
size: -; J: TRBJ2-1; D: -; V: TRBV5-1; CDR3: CASSLVAGASSYNEQFF; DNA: TGCGCCAGCAGCTTGGTAGCTGGGGCCAGCTCCTACAATGAGCAGTTCTTC
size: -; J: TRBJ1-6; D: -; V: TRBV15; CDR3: CATGSGDNSPLHF; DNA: TGTGCCACGGGATCGGGCGATAATTCACCCCTCCACTTT
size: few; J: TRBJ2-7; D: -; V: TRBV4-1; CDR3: CASSQDPQAPRYF; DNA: TGCGCCAGCAGCCAAGATCCACAGGCCCCCCGGTACTTC
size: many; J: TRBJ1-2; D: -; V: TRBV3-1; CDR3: CASSPADFWGYTF; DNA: TGTGCCAGCAGCCCTGCGGACTTCTGGGGCTACACCTTC